This TCR beta chain was recorded in a study of T cell responses to AZD1222 COVID-19 vaccine. Overall study findings and caveats: Spike was spanned by vaccine-associated CD4 TCRs, which were dominant at 160-218 and 743-854. None of the repertoires were sampled until the peak T cell response had passed. The reported proportion of spike-specific TCRs targeting unmutated variant regions was nearly half.

Pooling was applied to second doses at about 4 or about 12 weeks. The CDR3 is 14 amino acids. V was cut by 5 bases and J by 7 bases, with 17 bases left in between. Germline assignment: CDR1 LNHNV and CDR2 YYDKDF (reference sequence). About this clone: The antigen is undetermined.

The method was immunoSEQ multiplex PCR; TCRdb's version includes in-frame clones alone and lacks a portion of them. Among tens of thousands of clones listed, roughly 88% were seen once. The chain couples TRBV15 to TRBJ1-2; D is unclear. Specimen: peripheral blood, collected 28 days after the second AZD1222 dose. The receptor's source is an adult who received the AZD1222 COVID-19 vaccine. In DNA, the CDR3 is TGTGCCACCAGCGCTCAAGACTTTTACCGTGGCTACACCTTC. It specifies CATSAQDFYRGYTF.